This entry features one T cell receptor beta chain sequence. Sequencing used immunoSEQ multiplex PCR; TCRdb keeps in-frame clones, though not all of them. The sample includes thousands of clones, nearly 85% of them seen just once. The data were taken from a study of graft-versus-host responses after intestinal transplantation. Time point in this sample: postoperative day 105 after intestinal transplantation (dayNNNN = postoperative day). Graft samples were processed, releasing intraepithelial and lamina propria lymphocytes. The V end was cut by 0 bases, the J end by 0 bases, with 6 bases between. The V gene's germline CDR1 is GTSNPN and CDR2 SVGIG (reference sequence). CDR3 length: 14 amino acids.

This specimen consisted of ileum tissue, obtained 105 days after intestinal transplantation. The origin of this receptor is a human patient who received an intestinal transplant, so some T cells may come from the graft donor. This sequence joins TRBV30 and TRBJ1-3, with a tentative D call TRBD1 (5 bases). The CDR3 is CAWSVGHSGNTIYF. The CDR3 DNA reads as TGTGCCTGGAGTGTAGGACACTCTGGAAACACCATATATTTT. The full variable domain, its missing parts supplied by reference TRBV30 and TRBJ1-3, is SQTIHQWPATLVQPVGSPLSLECTVEGTSNPNLYWYRQAAGRGLQLLFYSVGIGQISSEVPQNLSASRPQDRQFILSSKKLLLSDSGFYLCAWSVGHSGNTIYFGEGSWLTVV.